One sample yielded the 31 T cell receptor beta chains listed below, sequenced in a study of identical twins. TCRdb reprocessed the 5' RACE reads via MiXCR and lists one record per CDR3 protein. This sample yields hundreds of thousands of distinct CDR3 sequences, of which approximately 6.1% are seen a single time; roughly 1.8% belongs to the top ten. Sequencing input: naive T cells sorted from blood. The receptors were sampled from a man between 18 and 35 years old in good health.

This clonotype has a handful of counts. This chain links TRBV4-1 with TRBJ2-1, with D possibly matching TRBD2 (6 bases). The V gene lost 1 base and the J gene lost 5 bases, with 15 bases spanning the gap. Germline lookup yields CDR1 MGHRA and CDR2 YSYEKL. The CDR3 loop spans 16 amino acids. CDR3 loop: CASSQVAGKTHNEQFF. The CDR3 DNA follows: TGCGCCAGCAGCCAAGTGGCGGGGAAGACCCACAATGAGCAGTTCTTC.

The rearrangement links TRBV7-8 to TRBJ1-1, with D possibly matching TRBD1 (6 bases). The length of the CDR3 is 19 residues. Germline V gene sequence: CDR1 SGHVS, CDR2 FQNEAQ. V was clipped by 3 bases and J by 5 bases, with 28 bases between them. The CDR3 spells CASSFLSKGGGSGRTEAFF. CDR3 DNA sequence: TGTGCCAGCAGCTTTTTGAGTAAGGGGGGCGGTTCGGGTAGAACTGAAGCTTTCTTT.

The chain is built from TRBV11-2 and TRBJ1-5; D not certain. Per germline, CDR1 SGHAT and CDR2 FQNNGV. Trimming left V 5 bases short and J 1 base short, with 15 bases between. This CDR3 spans 16 amino acids. Here the CDR3 DNA reads TGTGCCAGCAGCCCGGATACGGGGATCAGCAATCAGCCCCAGCATTTT. Its protein product is CASSPDTGISNQPQHF. The full variable domain, completed using reference TRBV11-2 and TRBJ1-5, is EAGVAQSPRYKIIEKRQSVAFWCNPISGHATLYWYQQILGQGPKLLIQFQNNGVVDDSQLPKDRFSAERLKGVDSTLKIQPAKLEDSAVYLCASSPDTGISNQPQHFGDGTRLSIL.

This chain connects TRBV7-8 to TRBJ2-3; TRBD2 agrees at 7 bases. After removal of 7 bases from V and 2 bases from J, the junction contained 6 bases not matched to a gene. The CDR3 sequence is 14 residues long. Germline V gives CDR1 SGHVS, CDR2 FQNEAQ. The CDR3 loop reads CASIPGTTTDTQYF. The CDR3 nucleotides are TGTGCCAGCATCCCCGGGACTACCACAGATACGCAGTATTTT.

This clonotype was counted ten times or more. The V gene is TRBV20-1, the J gene TRBJ2-3, with a tentative D call TRBD2 (6 bases). V was shortened by 3 bases and J by 4 bases, with 14 bases between the two germline ends. The CDR3 has 14 residues. The germline gives CDR1 DFQATT, CDR2 SNEGSKA (reference sequence). The CDR3 bases are TGCAGTGCTAGCCTGGCTAGCGTCCCAGATACGCAGTATTTT. Its protein is CSASLASVPDTQYF.

The genes are TRBV4-3 and TRBJ2-5; 10 nucleotides match TRBD2. The CDR3 length is 15 residues. Per germline, CDR1 LGHNA and CDR2 YSLEER. V trimming: 5 bases; J trimming: 5 bases; junction bases outside the gene matches: 8. Written as DNA, the CDR3 is TGCGCCAGCAGCGCCCTAGCGGGAGTAGGGGAGACCCAGTACTTC. This encodes CASSALAGVGETQYF.

The gene calls are TRBV3-1 and TRBJ1-1; D ambiguous. The CDR3 contains 13 residues. V lost 3 bases, J lost 5 bases, and 10 bases lay in between. Germline loops: CDR1 LGHDT, CDR2 YNNKEL (reference sequence). In nucleotides, the CDR3 is TGTGCCAGCAGCCAGGGGATTCGTACTGAAGCTTTCTTT. Residues: CASSQGIRTEAFF.

The rearrangement uses TRBV10-2 and TRBJ2-1, with TRBD2 matching over 8 bases. This CDR3 is built from 15 residues. Germline trimming cut 6 bases from V and 14 bases from J; bases unmatched to any gene: 18. Germline CDR1 reads WSHSY; CDR2 reads SAAADI. The chain's CDR3 is CASSFSPGLGGGKFF. CDR3 sequence (DNA): TGCGCCAGCAGCTTTTCGCCGGGACTAGGGGGTGGGAAGTTCTTC.

In its sample, this clonotype was seen many times. This rearrangement joins TRBV5-1 to TRBJ2-7; 11 bases agree with TRBD2. The CDR3 length is 15 residues. Per the germline V gene, CDR1 is SGHRS and CDR2 is YFSETQ. Losses at the gene ends were 3 bases for V and 3 bases for J; bases not matched to a gene: 5. The DNA for the CDR3 is TGCGCCAGCAGCTCGACTACTAGCGGGAGCTACGAGCAGTACTTC. Encoded protein: CASSSTTSGSYEQYF. The full variable domain, in which reference TRBV5-1 and TRBJ2-7 provide the parts outside the CDR3, is KAGVTQTPRYLIKTRGQQVTLSCSPISGHRSVSWYQQTPGQGLQFLFEYFSETQRNKGNFPGRFSGRQFSNSRSEMNVSTLELGDSALYLCASSSTTSGSYEQYFGPGTRLTVT.

This clonotype was seen only a few times. The rearrangement joins TRBV10-3 to TRBJ2-7; D not resolved. Per the germline V gene, CDR1 is ENHRY and CDR2 is SYGVKD. The CDR3 is made up of 13 amino acids. V was trimmed by 6 bases and J by 6 bases, leaving 15 bases between them. The CDR3 region is CAISRDSSGEQYV. The CDR3 DNA is TGTGCCATCAGCCGCGACTCCTCCGGCGAGCAGTACGTC.

This clonotype was seen many times. The chain is built from TRBV7-2 and TRBJ2-7; D not certain. The V gene lost 1 base and the J gene lost 0 bases, with 10 bases spanning the gap. The CDR3 is 15 amino acids. Germline V CDR1 and CDR2: SGHTA, FQGNSA. The CDR3 here is CASSLVGRDSYEQYF. The CDR3, as DNA: TGTGCCAGCAGCTTAGTCGGCAGAGACTCCTACGAGCAGTACTTC.

This clonotype showed up just a few times. The V call is TRBV19, the J call TRBJ2-2; 8 nucleotides line up with TRBD1. Trimming at V came to 6 bases and at J to 3 bases, leaving 3 bases not matched to a gene. Per the germline V gene, CDR1 is LNHDA and CDR2 is SQIVND (reference sequence). The CDR3 loop spans 14 amino acids. CDR3 protein: CASREDRDTGELFF. Here the CDR3 DNA reads TGTGCCAGTAGGGAGGACAGGGACACCGGGGAGCTGTTTTTT.

There are many counts of this clonotype. The V gene is TRBV29-1, the J gene TRBJ2-3; D unclear. Trimming took off 4 bases at V and 1 base at J, with 3 bases between the two ends. Germline V gene data show CDR1 as SQVTM and CDR2 as ANQGSEA. The CDR3 consists of 11 residues. The CDR3 DNA reads TGCAGCGTTGTCCGCACAGATACGCAGTATTTT. Protein: CSVVRTDTQYF.

This clonotype was seen repeatedly, ten times or more. This rearrangement joins TRBV19 to TRBJ2-7, with a weak D call TRBD1 (6 bases). Trimming took 6 bases from V and 1 from J, leaving 13 bases between them. CDR1 is LNHDA, CDR2 SQIVND, per germline (reference sequence). The CDR3 extends over 14 amino acids. CDR3 protein: CASRRGQQSYEQYV. Written as DNA, the CDR3 is TGTGCCAGTAGGCGAGGACAGCAGTCCTACGAGCAGTACGTC.

This clonotype was observed a few times. The chain recombines TRBV12-3 or TRBV12-4 with TRBJ1-6; the D is unclear. The V gene lost 5 bases and the J gene lost 0 bases, with 5 bases spanning the gap. The CDR3 length is 14 residues. CDR3 loop: CASSGGSYNSPLHF. The DNA for the CDR3 is TGTGCCAGCAGTGGCGGCTCCTATAATTCACCCCTCCACTTT.

The sample holds many counts of this clonotype. The V gene is TRBV5-5, the J gene TRBJ2-2, with TRBD2 matching over 7 bases. V lost 9 bases, J lost 8 bases, and 16 bases stayed unmatched. Germline V CDR1 and CDR2: SGHKS, YYEKEE (reference sequence). The CDR3 is 15 amino acids. This CDR3 reads CATRTKRDPSGELFF. The DNA for the CDR3 is TGTGCCACCAGAACTAAGCGGGACCCGTCGGGGGAGCTGTTTTTT.

This clonotype was recorded at least ten times. The DNA for the CDR3 is TGTGCCAGCAGTTTACCTAGCGGGAGTTCCTACAATGAGCAGTTCTTC. Translation gives CASSLPSGSSYNEQFF. This chain connects TRBV27 to TRBJ2-1; 10 nucleotides align to TRBD2. The CDR3 spans 16 residues. Germline V gives CDR1 MNHEY, CDR2 SMNVEV (reference sequence). V shed 2 bases, J shed 1 base, and the junction held 2 bases outside the gene matches.

This clonotype was detected many times. In DNA, the CDR3 is TGTGCCAGCAGCGCAGATCTTAGCGGGGCTAGCACAGATACGCAGTATTTT. It yields the protein CASSADLSGASTDTQYF. This chain connects TRBV7-3 to TRBJ2-3, with 8 bases aligning to TRBD2. The J segment lost 0 bases and the V segment lost 5 bases, leaving 10 bases of the junction unmatched. Germline CDR1 and CDR2: SGHTA and FQGTGA. The length of the CDR3 is 17 residues.

Only a few counts were recorded for this clonotype. The rearrangement uses TRBV12-3 or TRBV12-4 and TRBJ1-1; a possible D gene is TRBD1 (5 bases). CDR3 length: 16 amino acids. The V gene lost 6 bases and the J gene lost 4 bases, with 21 bases spanning the gap. DNA of the CDR3: TGTGCCAGCAGAGTTCTCGACGACCCAAGGGGCACTGAAGCTTTCTTT. This encodes CASRVLDDPRGTEAFF.

This clonotype was seen at least ten times. The V call is TRBV12-3 or TRBV12-4, the J call TRBJ2-3; D remains ambiguous. V dropped 5 bases and J dropped 2 bases, with 5 bases sitting between them. The CDR3 is 12 amino acids. CDR3 sequence (DNA): TGTGCCAGCAGTCGACCCACAGATACGCAGTATTTT. Translated, it gives CASSRPTDTQYF.

The J gene is TRBJ1-6, the V gene TRBV20-1; D uncertain. V was shortened by 5 bases and J by 0 bases, with 14 bases between the two germline ends. From germline, CDR1 is DFQATT and CDR2 SNEGSKA (reference sequence). This CDR3 has 16 amino acids. CDR3: CSAVGDRSSYNSPLHF. For the CDR3, the DNA is TGCAGTGCTGTCGGGGATCGGAGCTCCTATAATTCACCCCTCCACTTT.

This clonotype was detected ten times or more. The chain couples TRBV29-1 to TRBJ2-6; D not resolved. Germline V gene data show CDR1 as SQVTM and CDR2 as ANQGSEA. Trimming left V 2 bases short and J 1 base short, with 6 bases between. There are 14 residues in the CDR3. CDR3 residues: CSVELGSGANVLTF. The CDR3 DNA follows: TGCAGCGTTGAACTAGGGTCTGGGGCCAACGTCCTGACTTTC.

This clonotype has only a few counts. J is TRBJ2-7 and V is TRBV18; TRBD2 matches 8 bases. Germline loops: CDR1 KGHSH, CDR2 LQKENI. The V segment lost 2 bases and the J segment 3 bases; nucleotides outside the gene matches: 18. The CDR3 is 19 residues long. CDR3 in DNA: TGTGCCAGCTCACCAAACCAGGCCTTCGGGGGGGTGGCCGTCTACGAGCAGTACTTC. Protein: CASSPNQAFGGVAVYEQYF.

This clonotype appeared many times. The chain has TRBV7-2 and TRBJ1-3; a weak D match, TRBD1 (5 bases). Trimming stripped 2 bases from V and 5 bases from J, with 13 bases between. The germline V gene encodes CDR1 SGHTA and CDR2 FQGNSA. The CDR3 consists of 15 residues. CDR3 sequence reads: CASSLRAGRRNTIYF. The CDR3 coding sequence is TGTGCCAGCAGCTTAAGGGCAGGGAGGAGAAACACCATATATTTT.

This clonotype was seen ten or more times. The V and J genes are TRBV6-5 and TRBJ2-1, with 8 bases identical to TRBD1. There are 16 residues in the CDR3. V lost 0 bases and J lost 2; bases outside the gene matches: 3. The germline gives CDR1 MNHEY, CDR2 SVGAGI. The CDR3 DNA is TGTGCCAGCAGTTACTCCGACAGGGGCCCCTACAATGAGCAGTTCTTC. Protein: CASSYSDRGPYNEQFF.

The sample holds a few counts of this clonotype. V usage is TRBV20-1 and J usage is TRBJ2-5; possible D gene TRBD1, 5 bases. Per the germline V gene, CDR1 is DFQATT and CDR2 is SNEGSKA (reference sequence). The CDR3 covers 14 residues. V lost 1 base and J 1 base, leaving 10 bases between the germline ends. This CDR3 is CSARALGLQETQYF. CDR3 DNA: TGCAGTGCTAGAGCCCTGGGGCTCCAAGAGACCCAGTACTTC.

This clonotype was seen many times. The chain recombines TRBV29-1 with TRBJ1-1; TRBD1 aligns across 8 bases. V shed 5 bases, J shed 4 bases, and the junction held 6 bases outside the gene matches. CDR3 length: 13 amino acids. In germline, CDR1 is SQVTM, CDR2 ANQGSEA. The DNA for the CDR3 is TGCAGCGTTACAGGGGGTTGGGGCACTGAAGCTTTCTTT. It codes for CSVTGGWGTEAFF.

V usage is TRBV5-8 and J usage is TRBJ2-7; the D gene is possibly TRBD1 (5 bases). This CDR3 is 12 amino acids long. Germline CDR1 and CDR2: SGHTS and YDEGEE. V lost 1 base, J lost 5 bases, and 7 bases lay in between. CDR3 residues: CASSLSTDEQYV. The CDR3 bases are TGTGCCAGCAGCTTGTCGACAGACGAGCAGTACGTC.

Only a few counts were recorded for this clonotype. The rearrangement uses TRBV27 and TRBJ2-7; perhaps D is TRBD1 or TRBD2 (5 bases each). The CDR3 contains 13 residues. Trimming cost V 9 bases and J 4 bases, with 16 bases left between them. The germline CDR1 and CDR2 sequences are MNHEY and SMNVEV (reference sequence). The CDR3 loop reads CASSWGPLYEQYF. The CDR3 coding sequence is TGTGCCAGTAGCTGGGGACCGCTGTACGAGCAGTACTTC.

Ten or more counts support this clonotype. This chain connects TRBV20-1 to TRBJ2-1; no reliable D call. The ends were cut back, 5 bases at V and 0 bases at J, with 8 bases in the middle. The germline V gene has CDR1 DFQATT and CDR2 SNEGSKA (reference sequence). The CDR3 runs to 13 residues. The CDR3 nucleotides read TGCAGTGCTCCCCCCCGCTCCTACAATGAGCAGTTCTTC. Amino acid sequence: CSAPPRSYNEQFF.

J is TRBJ1-2 and V is TRBV10-3; D might be TRBD1 (5 bases). The ends were cut back, 9 bases at V and 2 bases at J, with 13 bases in the middle. Looked up from germline, CDR1 is ENHRY and CDR2 is SYGVKD. CDR3 length: 13 residues. Here the CDR3 DNA reads TGTGCCATTCACACCGGGACGAACTATGGCTACACCTTC. It is translated as CAIHTGTNYGYTF.